This TCR beta chain was profiled in a study of CD8 T cells in ankylosing spondylitis. V lost 2 bases to trimming and J lost 8 bases, with 7 bases between them. The CDR3 runs 13 residues. Germline CDR1 is KGHSH and CDR2 is LQKENI. 5'-RACE, quantitative and with molecular barcodes, yielded the TCR beta libraries. TCRdb re-called the 5' RACE reads with MiXCR, one entry per CDR3 protein. The table shows 750,000 to 850,000 distinct CDR3 sequences, with about 12% occurring only once. This clonotype was seen a few times. Antigen: not known. Findings and limits, study-wide: Disease-associated clonotypes exhibited CD8+ identity and were relatively infrequent in peripheral blood. Typical of ankylosing spondylitis blood, it appeared, was a TCR beta motif of several highly homologous variants. A subset of motif variants has previously been described in the synovial fluid and blood of reactive arthritis.

Sequenced sample: blood, either unsorted or a sorted T cell fraction (not recorded which). V usage is TRBV18 and J usage is TRBJ1-6, with D hard to call. This TCR was sampled from a male donor with ankylosing spondylitis. The CDR3 sequence: CASSPTRDSPLHF. The CDR3 DNA sequence: TGTGCCAGCTCACCAACGAGGGATTCACCCCTCCACTTT.